This T cell receptor beta chain was found in a study of T cell responses to AZD1222 COVID-19 vaccine. Libraries were prepared by immunoSEQ multiplex PCR; TCRdb keeps only in-frame clonotypes and omits some of them. The sample consists of approximately 150,000 clones, around 92% of them appearing once. On this clone itself: Its antigen is not known.

The CDR3 has 12 amino acids. V was pared by 3 bases and J by 15 bases, with 12 bases between. Per the germline V gene, CDR1 is LNHDA and CDR2 is SQIVND (reference sequence). Notes on the study in general: The donors showed a predominance of white British ancestry and of females, with possible underestimation of clonal diversity.

The clonotype originates from an adult who had recovered from COVID-19. The sequenced sample was peripheral blood, obtained after recovery from COVID-19. The rearrangement uses TRBV19 and TRBJ1-6; a weak D match, TRBD1 (6 bases). This chain's CDR3 is CASSIQQGHLHF. Here the CDR3 DNA reads TGTGCCAGTAGTATTCAACAGGGCCACCTCCACTTT. Complete variable domain (other parts from reference TRBV19 and TRBJ1-6): DGGITQSPKYLFRKEGQNVTLSCEQNLNHDAMYWYRQDPGQGLRLIYYSQIVNDFQKGDIAEGYSVSREKKESFPLTVTSAQKNPTAFYLCASSIQQGHLHFGNGTRLTVT.